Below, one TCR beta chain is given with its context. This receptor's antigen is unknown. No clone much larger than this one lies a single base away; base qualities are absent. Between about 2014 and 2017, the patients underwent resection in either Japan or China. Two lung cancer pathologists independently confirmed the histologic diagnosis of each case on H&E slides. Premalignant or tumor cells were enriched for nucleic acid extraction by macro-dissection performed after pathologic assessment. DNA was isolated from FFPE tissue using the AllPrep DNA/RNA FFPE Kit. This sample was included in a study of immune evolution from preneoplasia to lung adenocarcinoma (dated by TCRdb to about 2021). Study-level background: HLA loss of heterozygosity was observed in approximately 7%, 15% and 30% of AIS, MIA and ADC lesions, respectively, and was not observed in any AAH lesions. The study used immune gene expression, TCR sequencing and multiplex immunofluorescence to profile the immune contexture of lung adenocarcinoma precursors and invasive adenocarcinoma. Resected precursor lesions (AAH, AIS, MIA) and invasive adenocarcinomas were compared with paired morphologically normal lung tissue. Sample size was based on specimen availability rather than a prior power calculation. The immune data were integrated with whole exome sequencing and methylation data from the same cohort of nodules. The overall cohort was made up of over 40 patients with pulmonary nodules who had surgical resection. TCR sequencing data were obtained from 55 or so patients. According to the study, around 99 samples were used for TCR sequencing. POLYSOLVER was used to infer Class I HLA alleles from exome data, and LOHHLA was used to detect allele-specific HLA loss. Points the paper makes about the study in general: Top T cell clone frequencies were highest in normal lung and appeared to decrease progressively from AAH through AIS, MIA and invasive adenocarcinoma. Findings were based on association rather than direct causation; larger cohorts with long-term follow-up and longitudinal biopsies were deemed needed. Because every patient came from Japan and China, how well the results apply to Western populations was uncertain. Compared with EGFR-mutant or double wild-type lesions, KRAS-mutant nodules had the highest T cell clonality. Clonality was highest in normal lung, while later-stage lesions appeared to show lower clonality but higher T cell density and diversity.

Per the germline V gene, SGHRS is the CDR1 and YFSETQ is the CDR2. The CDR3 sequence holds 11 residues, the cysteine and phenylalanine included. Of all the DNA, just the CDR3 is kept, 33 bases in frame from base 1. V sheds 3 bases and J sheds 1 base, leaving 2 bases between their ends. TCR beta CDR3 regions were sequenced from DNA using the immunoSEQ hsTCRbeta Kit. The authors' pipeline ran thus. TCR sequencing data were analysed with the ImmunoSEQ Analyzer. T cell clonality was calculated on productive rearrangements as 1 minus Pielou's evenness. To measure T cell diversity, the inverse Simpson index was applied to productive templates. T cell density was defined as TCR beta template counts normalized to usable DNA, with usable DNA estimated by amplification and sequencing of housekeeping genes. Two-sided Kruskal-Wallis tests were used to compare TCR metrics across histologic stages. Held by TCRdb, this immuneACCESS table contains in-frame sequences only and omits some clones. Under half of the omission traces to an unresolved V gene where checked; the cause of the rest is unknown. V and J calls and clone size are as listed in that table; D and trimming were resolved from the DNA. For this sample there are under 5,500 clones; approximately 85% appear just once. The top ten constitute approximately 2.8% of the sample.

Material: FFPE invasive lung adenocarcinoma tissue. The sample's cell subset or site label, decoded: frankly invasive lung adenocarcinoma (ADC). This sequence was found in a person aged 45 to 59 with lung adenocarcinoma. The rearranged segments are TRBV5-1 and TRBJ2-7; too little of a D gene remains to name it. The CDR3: CASSSSYEQYF. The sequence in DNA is TGCGCCAGCAGCTCTTCCTACGAGCAGTACTTC.